The rows below give T cell receptor beta chains drawn from one sample of a study of blood T cell repertoires in COVID-19. TCRdb's copy holds only in-frame clones and misses some; the assay was immunoSEQ multiplex PCR. The repertoire consists of 200,000 or so clones, with 79% occurring once and the leading ten covering 17%. The sequencing sample was made of peripheral blood. These receptors all stem from a man between 60 and 75 years old with active or convalescent COVID-19. The CDR3 runs from the conserved cysteine through the conserved F or W. Fields, in order: V gene, D gene, J gene, clone size, CDR3 DNA, CDR3 protein. A D gene is named only where the DNA matches it firmly. Size is omitted from some rows. Given values are once, few, many or a class for expanded clones.

TRBV7-2	TRBD2	TRBJ2-3	NA	TGTGCCAGCAGCCCGTGGAGGACTAGCGGGGGTAGCACAGATACGCAGTATTTT	CASSPWRTSGGSTDTQYF
TRBV19	NA	TRBJ1-2	NA	TGTGCCAGTAGTATTCCCGGTCGGTTCGGTTCTGGCTACACCTTC	CASSIPGRFGSGYTF
TRBV7-2	NA	TRBJ1-2	NA	TGTGCCAGCAGCGCGGGCAGCTTCTATGGCTACACCTTC	CASSAGSFYGYTF
TRBV7-9	TRBD1	TRBJ1-2	few	TGTGCCAGCAGCCTCGGACAGGACTATCACTACACCTTC	CASSLGQDYHYTF
TRBV9	NA	TRBJ1-5	NA	TGTGCCAGCAGCGTAGGGAGGCTCGGGCAGCCCCAGCATTTT	CASSVGRLGQPQHF
TRBV18	TRBD1	TRBJ1-1	NA	TGTGCCAGCTCAATGGGACAGCTTTACACTGAAGCTTTCTTT	CASSMGQLYTEAFF
TRBV28	NA	TRBJ1-4	NA	TGTGCCAGCAGTCCGAATTGGAGGATACTGTTTTTT	CASSPNWRILFF
TRBV3-1/TRBV3-2	TRBD1	TRBJ2-7	NA	TGTGCCAGCAGCCTGGACAGGGGCGGGGGCGAGCAGTACTTC	CASSLDRGGGEQYF
TRBV6-2/TRBV6-3	NA	TRBJ2-7	few	TGTGCCAGCAGTTCCGACACCTCCTACGAGCAGTACTTC	CASSSDTSYEQYF
TRBV7-3	NA	TRBJ2-1	NA	TGTGCCAGCAGCTCTACTGTCGGTAGCTCCTACAATGAGCAGTTCTTC	CASSSTVGSSYNEQFF
TRBV6-2/TRBV6-3	TRBD2	TRBJ2-1	NA	TGTGCCAGCAGTTCCTGGGGACTAGCGGGAGGATCCTACAATGAGCAGTTCTTC	CASSSWGLAGGSYNEQFF
TRBV18	NA	TRBJ2-5	NA	TGTGCCAGCTCACCAACTCGAGAAGAGACCCAGTACTTC	CASSPTREETQYF
TRBV19	NA	TRBJ1-5	NA	TGTGCCAGTAGCCCAGGACACAATCAGCCCCAGCATTTT	CASSPGHNQPQHF
TRBV29-1	TRBD2	TRBJ2-5	NA	TGCAGCGTTGATGGGCTAGCGGGAGGCGGGGAAGAGACCCAGTACTTC	CSVDGLAGGGEETQYF
TRBV19	NA	TRBJ1-2	NA	TGTGCCTCTTCCCCGGGGGAGATCTATGGCTACACCTTC	CASSPGEIYGYTF
TRBV7-9	TRBD1	TRBJ2-1	NA	TGTGCCAGCAGCCCACGGACAGGGGGCAAGTACAATGAGCAGTTCTTC	CASSPRTGGKYNEQFF
TRBV19	NA	TRBJ1-3	NA	TGTGCCAGTGTCGGGGATGGATCTGGAAACACCATATATTTT	CASVGDGSGNTIYF
TRBV15	NA	TRBJ2-1	NA	TGTGCCACCAGCAAGACTACGCTCTCCTACAATGAGCAGTTCTTC	CATSKTTLSYNEQFF
TRBV11-2	NA	TRBJ2-3	NA	TGTGCCAGCAGCTTAGCCGCTAGAACGACAGATACGCAGTATTTT	CASSLAARTTDTQYF
TRBV9	NA	TRBJ2-3	NA	TGTGCCAGCAGCGCGACAGAATTCCTAACAGATACGCAGTATTTT	CASSATEFLTDTQYF
TRBV4-3	TRBD1	TRBJ1-6	NA	TGCGCCAGCAGCCAAACGGACAGGGAGCATTCACCCCTCCACTTT	CASSQTDREHSPLHF
TRBV6-5	NA	TRBJ2-5	once	TGTGCCAGCAGTTCGTCCCGAGAGACCCAGTACTTC	CASSSSRETQYF